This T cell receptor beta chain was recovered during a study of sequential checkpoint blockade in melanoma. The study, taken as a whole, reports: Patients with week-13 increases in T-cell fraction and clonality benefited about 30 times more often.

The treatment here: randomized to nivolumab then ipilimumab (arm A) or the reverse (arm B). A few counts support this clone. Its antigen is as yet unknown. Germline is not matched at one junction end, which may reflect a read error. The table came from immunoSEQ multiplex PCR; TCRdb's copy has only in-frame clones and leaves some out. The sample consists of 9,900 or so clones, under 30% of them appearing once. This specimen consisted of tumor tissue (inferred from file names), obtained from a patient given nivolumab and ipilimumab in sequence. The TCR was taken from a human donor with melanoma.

CDR3 residues: CASSEQIPGLVSLELIF. In DNA, the CDR3 is TGTGCCAGCAGTGAGCAAATCCCGGGACTAGTTTCGTTGGAGCTGATCTTC. V is TRBV6-8 and J is TRBJ2-1, with 8 bases aligning to TRBD2. This CDR3 spans 17 amino acids. Looked up from germline, CDR1 is MNHGY and CDR2 is SAAAGT.